This entry lists 20 T cell receptor beta chains sequenced from one sample in a study of T-cell memory formation after mild COVID-19. Each CDR3 protein gets one entry after TCRdb re-called the 5' RACE reads with MiXCR. The data contain 390,000 or so distinct CDR3 sequences, approximately 15% of them singletons. Input material: PBMCs or a T cell subset sorted from them (not recorded which). Receptors were obtained from a man aged 18 to 29 who had mild COVID-19 (a few samples of this study predate the infection). Cell type and time point are not known.

This clonotype was observed many times. The genes are TRBV4-1 and TRBJ1-5; D gene ambiguous. V was clipped by 5 bases and J by 0 bases, with 11 bases between them. The CDR3 covers 15 residues. Germline V CDR1 and CDR2: MGHRA, YSYEKL. The CDR3 is CASSEGSTSNQPQHF. In nucleotides, the CDR3 is TGCGCCAGCAGCGAAGGCTCCACTAGCAATCAGCCCCAGCATTTT.

This chain joins TRBV4-3 and TRBJ2-1; the match to TRBD2 covers 9 bases. The J segment lost 0 bases and the V segment lost 6 bases, leaving 3 bases of the junction unmatched. This CDR3 is 15 amino acids long. Germline CDR1 is LGHNA and CDR2 is YSLEER. CDR3 nucleotides: TGCGCCAGCAGTTCGCGGGGGGGCTCCTACAATGAGCAGTTCTTC. Encoded protein: CASSSRGGSYNEQFF.

The chain couples TRBV4-1 to TRBJ2-2; D perhaps matches TRBD2 (7 bases). CDR1 is MGHRA, CDR2 YSYEKL, per germline. CDR3 length: 15 residues. Deletions cut 6 bases from V and 4 bases from J, with 15 bases between. The DNA for the CDR3 is TGCGCCAGCAGAGGGGGGGGCCGGGGCACCGGGGAGCTGTTTTTT. It is translated as CASRGGGRGTGELFF.

V is TRBV3-1 and J is TRBJ2-1; D tentatively fits TRBD1 or TRBD2 (5 bases each). The CDR3 is 15 amino acids. The germline V gene has CDR1 LGHDT and CDR2 YNNKEL (reference sequence). Trimming pared 2 bases from V and 6 bases from J, leaving 14 bases between. CDR3 nucleotides: TGTGCCAGCAGCCAATGGATCGGGGCGGGCAATGAGCAGTTCTTC. Its protein product is CASSQWIGAGNEQFF.

This chain uses TRBV7-6 with TRBJ2-3; a possible D gene is TRBD1 (5 bases). This CDR3 contains 13 residues. Trimming took off 5 bases at V and 4 bases at J, with 10 bases between the two ends. Looked up from germline, CDR1 is SGHVS and CDR2 is FNYEAQ. For the CDR3, the DNA is TGTGCCAGCAGCCCCGACAGCGCAGATACGCAGTATTTT. It specifies CASSPDSADTQYF. Drawing the rest from reference TRBV7-6 and TRBJ2-3, the complete variable domain is GAGVSQSPRYKVTKRGQDVALRCDPISGHVSLYWYRQALGQGPEFLTYFNYEAQQDKSGLPNDRFSAERPEGSISTLTIQRTEQRDSAMYRCASSPDSADTQYFGPGTRLTVL.

V and J are TRBV6-2 or TRBV6-3 and TRBJ2-7; unclear D gene. V gave up 5 bases and J gave up 1 base, with 18 bases separating them. The germline gives CDR1 MNHEY, CDR2 SVGEGT. This CDR3 has 16 residues. Here the CDR3 DNA reads TGTGCCAGCAGTCAGCTTTCCACGTCGGTTTCCTACGAGCAGTACGTC. Encoded protein: CASSQLSTSVSYEQYV.

The V gene is TRBV30, the J gene TRBJ1-2; tentative D call: TRBD1 (6 bases). Trimming took off 8 bases at V and 5 bases at J, with 21 bases between the two ends. Germline V CDR1 and CDR2: GTSNPN, SVGIG (reference sequence). This CDR3 has 14 amino acids. The CDR3 is CAGRGAPGTYGYTF. CDR3 bases: TGTGCCGGCCGAGGGGCCCCGGGGACATATGGCTACACCTTC.

This clonotype was counted only a few times. V usage is TRBV14 and J usage is TRBJ2-3; D gene uncertain. The germline CDR1 and CDR2 sequences are SGHDN and FVKESK. The CDR3 extends over 14 amino acids. Trimming cost V 1 base and J 6 bases, with 11 bases left between them. The CDR3 reads CASSQADMSDTQYF. CDR3 bases: TGTGCCAGCAGCCAAGCCGATATGTCGGATACGCAGTATTTT.

This clonotype was observed a few times. The chain carries TRBV5-1 and TRBJ2-7, with 9 bases lining up with TRBD2. CDR1 is SGHRS and CDR2 is YFSETQ in the germline V gene. The junction had 5 bases not matched to a gene; V was cut back by 6 bases and J by 1 base. There are 14 residues in the CDR3. The chain's CDR3 is CASNHSGGSYEQYV. For the CDR3, the DNA is TGCGCCAGCAATCACAGCGGGGGGTCCTACGAGCAGTACGTC.

This clonotype showed up just a few times. The rearrangement joins TRBV5-1 to TRBJ1-2; D gene unclear. Germline V lookup: CDR1 SGHRS, CDR2 YFSETQ. CDR3 size: 13 residues. V shed 2 bases and J shed 8 bases, with 13 bases lying between them. DNA of the CDR3: TGCGCCAGCAGCTTAGCGGAGTTCCGGGGCTACACCTTC. This encodes CASSLAEFRGYTF. The variable domain in full, with the rest retrieved from reference TRBV5-1 and TRBJ1-2, is KAGVTQTPRYLIKTRGQQVTLSCSPISGHRSVSWYQQTPGQGLQFLFEYFSETQRNKGNFPGRFSGRQFSNSRSEMNVSTLELGDSALYLCASSLAEFRGYTFGSGTRLTVV.

The chain recombines TRBV24-1 with TRBJ2-3; unclear D gene. CDR3 length: 13 amino acids. V was trimmed by 4 bases and J by 6 bases, leaving 10 bases between them. Germline CDR1 and CDR2: KGHDR and SFDVKD. The CDR3 sequence: CATSDQFPDTQYF. The CDR3 region has the DNA TGTGCCACCAGTGACCAGTTCCCCGATACGCAGTATTTT.

J is TRBJ2-3 and V is TRBV11-2, with a weak D call TRBD2 (5 bases). With 0 bases removed from V and 2 bases from J, the gap between germline ends came to 12 bases. The CDR3 has 16 residues. The V gene's germline CDR1 is SGHAT and CDR2 FQNNGV. The CDR3 DNA is TGTGCCAGCAGCTTAGATCAGAGGGTCTTCACAGATACGCAGTATTTT. Translated, it gives CASSLDQRVFTDTQYF.

This chain joins TRBV7-2 and TRBJ2-3; D is perhaps TRBD2 (6 bases). Germline assignment: CDR1 SGHTA and CDR2 FQGNSA. Trimming pared 3 bases from V and 3 bases from J, leaving 13 bases between. The CDR3 covers 15 residues. The CDR3: CASSFRVAATDTQYF. The CDR3 DNA reads TGTGCCAGCAGCTTTCGAGTAGCGGCAACAGATACGCAGTATTTT.

This clonotype was observed a handful of times. CDR3 loop: CSTYRVGTYEQYF. CDR3 DNA sequence: TGCAGTACTTACAGGGTGGGCACCTACGAGCAGTACTTC. The genes are TRBV20-1 and TRBJ2-7; weak D call: TRBD1 (6 bases). Per germline, CDR1 DFQATT and CDR2 SNEGSKA (reference sequence). V lost 8 bases and J lost 2, with 16 bases in between. The CDR3 runs 13 residues.

This clonotype was detected many times. The junction and the germline gene differ at one end; a read error may be behind it. CDR3 nucleotide sequence: TGTGCCAGCAGTTACCGCTTTAATGGTTTTAATGAAAACCTGTTTTTT. The encoded protein is CASSYRFNGFNENLFF. This chain uses TRBV6-5 with TRBJ1-4; D is ambiguous. The CDR3 covers 16 residues. Per germline, CDR1 MNHEY and CDR2 SVGAGI.

The chain employs TRBV4-3 and TRBJ1-2; the D is unclear. Trimming removed 1 base at V and 3 bases at J, with 3 bases between. The CDR3 sequence is 12 residues long. Germline values: CDR1 LGHNA, CDR2 YSLEER. CDR3: CASSQGHYGYTF. The DNA for the CDR3 is TGCGCCAGCAGCCAAGGGCACTATGGCTACACCTTC.

This clonotype was picked up many times. The rearrangement uses TRBV5-6 and TRBJ1-2, with 8 bases that match TRBD1. This CDR3 has 14 residues. The trim removed 0 bases at V and 4 bases at J, leaving 2 bases unmatched. Per germline, CDR1 SGHDT and CDR2 YYEEEE. The CDR3 spells CASSLAGGGYGYTF. CDR3 in DNA: TGTGCCAGCAGCTTGGCAGGGGGCGGCTATGGCTACACCTTC.

This clonotype was counted many times. The genes are TRBV6-5 and TRBJ2-5, with a weak D call TRBD1 (5 bases). The germline V gene has CDR1 MNHEY and CDR2 SVGAGI. Trimming took off 4 bases at V and 5 bases at J, with 8 bases between the two ends. This CDR3 comprises 12 residues. The CDR3 here is CASSSQGETQYF. The CDR3, as DNA: TGTGCCAGCAGTTCTCAGGGCGAGACCCAGTACTTC.

The V and J genes are TRBV5-1 and TRBJ2-5; either TRBD1 or TRBD2 may supply D (6 bases each). The V and J ends lost 4 bases and 5 bases respectively, with 21 bases between them. CDR3 length: 16 amino acids. The germline V gene encodes CDR1 SGHRS and CDR2 YFSETQ. The DNA for the CDR3 is TGCGCCAGCAGCATTACCACCGCCGGGGGCGGGGAGACCCAGTACTTC. This gives the protein CASSITTAGGGETQYF.

The DNA of the CDR3 is TGTGCCAGCAGTTTATATGTGGGGGAACCCACAGATACGCAGTATTTT. Its protein is CASSLYVGEPTDTQYF. This chain joins TRBV27 and TRBJ2-3; D may correspond to TRBD1 or TRBD2 (5 bases each). This CDR3 region has 16 residues. The germline V and J ends were trimmed by 1 base and 2 bases, with 13 bases remaining between them. Germline CDR1 reads MNHEY; CDR2 reads SMNVEV (reference sequence).